This T cell receptor beta chain emerged from a study of CD8 T cells in Susac syndrome. Per germline, CDR1 PRHDT and CDR2 FYEKMQ (reference sequence). This CDR3 is built from 12 residues. With 5 bases removed from V and 6 bases from J, the gap between germline ends came to 10 bases. RNA totalling roughly 0.5 to 1 ug underwent reverse transcription with random hexamers. A single record per CDR3 protein comes from TCRdb applying MiXCR to the immunoSEQ multiplex PCR reads. Counted here are approximately 230,000 distinct CDR3 sequences, just over 90% occurring once; the ten biggest clones make up around 0.067%.

The rearrangement joins TRBV13 to TRBJ1-1, with D unclear. The clonotype originates from a human donor with multiple sclerosis. Specimen: CD4+ T cells from PBMCs. This CDR3 is CASSTQRPEAFF. CDR3 nucleotide sequence: TGTGCCAGCAGCACACAGAGGCCTGAAGCTTTCTTT. Supplemented by reference TRBV13 and TRBJ1-1, the full variable domain reads AAGVIQSPRHLIKEKRETATLKCYPIPRHDTVYWYQQGPGQDPQFLISFYEKMQSDKGSIPDRFSAQQFSDYHSELNMSSLELGDSALYFCASSTQRPEAFFGQGTRLTVV.